This T cell receptor (beta chain) comes out of a study of monozygotic twins with inflammatory bowel disease. Using the 5' RACE reads, TCRdb records one entry per CDR3 protein without DNA. This listing includes about 380,000 distinct CDR3 sequences. Regarding this clonotype: Antigen: not known.

Per germline, CDR1 DFQATT and CDR2 SNEGSKA (reference sequence). The length of the CDR3 is 16 residues. Whole-study findings and limits: Subtypes among T cells remained indistinguishable.

Sequencing was performed on blood. The TCR sequence derives from a human donor with ulcerative colitis or Crohn's disease, or a healthy co-twin of an affected twin (not recorded which). V gene TRBV20-1 combines with J gene TRBJ1-6; TCRdb reports TRBD1, a call that lacks DNA to check it against. The CDR3: CSARGPPGTVYSPLHF.